These 6 T cell receptor beta chains originate from one sample sequenced in a study of shared clonotypes between healthy human individuals. Measured with immunoSEQ multiplex PCR; TCRdb has only the in-frame clones, and not every one. The sample lists roughly 2,000,000 clones; approximately 94% were seen once. CD45RO negativity and positive selection for CCR7 defined naive CD8 cells, a population that excluded terminally differentiated effector memory CD45RA+ cells. Specimen: naive CD8+ T cells sorted from blood. The receptor source for this set is a man aged 18-30 years in good health.

The V call is TRBV5-6, the J call TRBJ2-5; 8 bases line up with TRBD2. V lost 6 bases, J lost 1 base, and 8 bases stayed unmatched. This CDR3 has 15 amino acids. Germline CDR1 is SGHDT and CDR2 is YYEEEE. For the CDR3, the DNA is TGTGCCAGCACCCCTTGGCGGGAGGTCCAAGAGACCCAGTACTTC. Translated, it gives CASTPWREVQETQYF.

A remark on this clone: The sample contains more than one DNA sequence encoding this CDR3. This chain joins TRBV6-5 and TRBJ2-3; TRBD2 matches at 8 bases. The germline V gene has CDR1 MNHEY and CDR2 SVGAGI. The CDR3 spans 14 residues. V dropped 2 bases and J dropped 5; count of bases not matched to a gene: 3. This CDR3 is CASSYGLAGDTQYF. CDR3 nucleotide sequence: TGTGCCAGCAGTTACGGGCTAGCGGGAGATACGCAGTATTTT.

This chain connects TRBV19 to TRBJ2-1; 7 bases agree with TRBD1. CDR1 is LNHDA and CDR2 is SQIVND in the germline V gene (reference sequence). This CDR3 region has 16 residues. V dropped 1 base and J dropped 3; count of bases not matched to a gene: 6. CDR3 in amino acids: CASSIGWGQNYNEQFF. The CDR3 DNA is TGTGCCAGTAGTATAGGTTGGGGACAGAACTACAATGAGCAGTTCTTC.

This sequence joins TRBV9 and TRBJ1-1; D gene unclear. The CDR3 consists of 13 residues. Germline V gene data show CDR1 as SGDLS and CDR2 as YYNGEE. V was shortened by 0 bases and J by 0 bases, with 3 bases between the two germline ends. CDR3 in amino acids: CASSVALNTEAFF. CDR3 nucleotide sequence: TGTGCCAGCAGCGTAGCATTGAACACTGAAGCTTTCTTT.

This clone has only one observation. This chain uses TRBV19 with TRBJ2-1, with D tentatively TRBD1 (5 bases). Trimming cost V 6 bases and J 1 base, with 10 bases left between them. This CDR3 is 14 amino acids long. The V gene's germline CDR1 is LNHDA and CDR2 SQIVND (reference sequence). The CDR3 nucleotides read TGTGCCAGTAGCGCAGGGATATCCTACAATGAGCAGTTCTTC. Encoded protein: CASSAGISYNEQFF.

The chain couples TRBV28 to TRBJ2-7; tentative D call: TRBD2 (6 bases). The CDR3 spans 15 residues. CDR1 is MDHEN, CDR2 SYDVKM, per germline. V dropped 6 bases and J dropped 1 base, with 16 bases sitting between them. Here the CDR3 DNA reads TGTGCCAGCAGCCCGGCGGGGACGGCATCCTACGAGCAGTACTTC. Amino acid sequence: CASSPAGTASYEQYF.